This is a list of T cell receptor beta chains from one sample in a study of blood T cell repertoires in COVID-19. The repertoire was sequenced with immunoSEQ multiplex PCR; TCRdb's copy has only in-frame clones and lacks some. The table includes more than 300,000 clones, more than 70% detected once. The sequenced sample was peripheral blood. These receptors all stem from a young woman with COVID-19, enrolled during active disease. The CDR3 runs from the conserved cysteine through the conserved F or W. The D gene is left open where the match is weak. Part of the rows lack a size; the others show once, few, many or a class for expanded clones.

D gene | J gene | clone size | V gene | CDR3 protein | CDR3 DNA
TRBD2 | TRBJ2-3 | NA | TRBV25-1 | CASSEGLAGFTDTQYF | TGTGCCAGCAGTGAAGGACTAGCGGGGTTCACAGATACGCAGTATTTT
NA | TRBJ2-2 | NA | TRBV15 | CATSRADTGELFF | TGTGCCACCAGCAGAGCGGACACCGGGGAGCTGTTTTTT
TRBD1 | TRBJ2-5 | NA | TRBV19 | CASSAIAGTGGRRETQYF | TGTGCCAGTAGTGCTATAGCTGGGACAGGGGGCCGGAGGGAGACCCAGTACTTC
NA | TRBJ2-7 | NA | TRBV2 | CASAGASYSYEQYF | TGTGCCAGCGCTGGGGCATCCTATTCCTACGAGCAGTACTTC
NA | TRBJ2-2 | NA | TRBV24-1 | CATSGTLNTGELFF | TGTGCCACCAGTGGGACATTGAACACCGGGGAGCTGTTTTTT
NA | TRBJ1-6 | NA | TRBV6-2/TRBV6-3 | CASSYGLQEGLPLHF | TGTGCCAGCAGTTACGGACTGCAGGAGGGTCTGCCCCTCCACTTT
TRBD1 | TRBJ2-2 | NA | TRBV6-4 | CASSMTGLAGELFF | TGTGCCAGCAGTATGACAGGGTTGGCCGGGGAGCTGTTTTTT
NA | TRBJ2-5 | NA | TRBV29-1 | CSVALSLAGETQYF | TGCAGCGTTGCTCTGTCTCTAGCTGGAGAGACCCAGTACTTC
NA | TRBJ1-5 | NA | TRBV28 | CASSFAAAPQHF | TGTGCCAGCAGTTTTGCGGCGGCCCCCCAGCATTTT
NA | TRBJ1-2 | NA | TRBV28 | CASSPQGFGYGYTF | TGTGCCAGCAGTCCACAGGGCTTCGGCTATGGCTACACCTTC
TRBD2 | TRBJ2-3 | NA | TRBV27 | CASSLTGSGRHTQYF | TGTGCCAGCAGTTTAACAGGTAGCGGGAGACATACGCAGTATTTT
TRBD2 | TRBJ2-5 | NA | TRBV5-8 | CASSLEFGLAGVGETQYF | TGTGCCAGCAGCTTGGAATTCGGACTAGCGGGAGTCGGAGAGACCCAGTACTTC
TRBD1 | TRBJ2-2 | NA | TRBV24-1 | CATSDLTGTGPTGELFF | TGTGCCACCAGTGATTTAACCGGGACAGGGCCCACCGGGGAGCTGTTTTTT
NA | TRBJ2-1 | NA | TRBV7-8 | CASSKQIQFGYNEQFF | TGTGCCAGCAGCAAACAGATTCAGTTTGGTTACAATGAGCAGTTCTTC
TRBD1 | TRBJ1-6 | NA | TRBV2 | CATHPSGTGDSPLHF | TGTGCCACCCACCCCTCCGGGACAGGGGATTCACCCCTCCACTTT
NA | TRBJ2-1 | NA | TRBV11-1 | CASRAGSGTDEQFF | TGTGCCAGCCGGGCGGGATCCGGGACGGATGAGCAGTTCTTC
TRBD1 | TRBJ1-5 | NA | TRBV19 | CASSPDRVQPQHF | TGTGCCAGTAGCCCGGACAGGGTTCAGCCCCAGCATTTT
NA | TRBJ1-5 | NA | TRBV4-1 | CASSQESSGYQPQHF | TGCGCCAGCAGCCAAGAAAGCTCGGGGTACCAGCCCCAGCATTTT
NA | TRBJ2-7 | once | TRBV28 | CASSFPTGPYEQYF | TGTGCCAGCAGTTTCCCGACAGGCCCCTACGAGCAGTACTTC
NA | TRBJ2-3 | NA | TRBV24-1 | CATSDGGGDTQYF | TGTGCCACCAGTGACGGCGGCGGGGATACGCAGTATTTT
TRBD2 | TRBJ2-7 | NA | TRBV10-3 | CATIREGYSSYEQYF | TGTGCCACCATACGGGAGGGTTATTCGTCCTACGAGCAGTACTTC
NA | TRBJ2-1 | NA | TRBV18 | CASSPSLSTYNEQFF | TGTGCCAGCTCACCGAGTCTTAGCACCTACAATGAGCAGTTCTTC
NA | TRBJ1-5 | NA | TRBV19 | CASSMGGHQPQHF | TGTGCCAGTAGTATGGGGGGGCATCAGCCCCAGCATTTT
TRBD1 | TRBJ1-1 | NA | TRBV2 | CASRKMGQLTGGTEAFF | TGTGCCAGCAGGAAGATGGGACAGCTCACCGGTGGGACTGAAGCTTTCTTT
TRBD2 | TRBJ2-1 | few | TRBV5-4 | CASSPTSGRFYEQFF | TGTGCCAGCAGCCCTACTAGCGGGAGGTTTTATGAGCAGTTCTTC
TRBD1 | TRBJ2-3 | NA | TRBV6-2/TRBV6-3 | CASSYLSDRASTDTQYF | TGTGCCAGCAGTTACCTTTCGGACAGGGCTAGCACAGATACGCAGTATTTT
NA | TRBJ2-7 | few | TRBV18 | CASSPQTAYEQYF | TGTGCCAGCTCACCACAGACAGCCTACGAGCAGTACTTC
NA | TRBJ1-4 | NA | TRBV28 | CASSFFRDEKLFF | TGTGCCAGCAGTTTTTTCCGAGATGAAAAACTGTTTTTT
NA | TRBJ1-1 | NA | TRBV4-2 | CASSQDRGNTEAFF | TGTGCCAGCAGCCAAGATCGGGGGAACACTGAAGCTTTCTTT
NA | TRBJ1-4 | NA | TRBV29-1 | CSVQGPNEKLFF | TGCAGCGTTCAGGGCCCCAATGAAAAACTGTTTTTT
NA | TRBJ2-2 | few | TRBV24-1 | CATSVLPAQNTGELFF | TGTGCCACCAGTGTACTTCCAGCGCAAAACACCGGGGAGCTGTTTTTT
TRBD2 | TRBJ2-5 | once | TRBV7-9 | CASSSRGSGREETQYF | TGTGCCAGCAGCTCCCGGGGTAGCGGGAGGGAAGAGACCCAGTACTTC
NA | TRBJ1-1 | once | TRBV29-1 | CSVSTLEAFF | TGCAGCGTTTCTACCCTTGAAGCTTTCTTT
NA | TRBJ2-6 | NA | TRBV28 | CASTEGVTTHGANVLTF | TGTGCCAGCACAGAGGGGGTGACAACCCACGGGGCCAACGTCCTGACTTTC
TRBD1 | TRBJ1-5 | NA | TRBV6-4 | CASGTGGNQPQHF | TGTGCCAGCGGGACAGGAGGCAATCAGCCCCAGCATTTT
NA | TRBJ2-1 | NA | TRBV5-1 | CASSLVSTRAWQFF | TGCGCCAGCAGCTTGGTCTCCACGCGGGCATGGCAGTTCTTC
TRBD1 | TRBJ1-1 | NA | TRBV5-6 | CASSPTGVNTEAFF | TGTGCCAGCAGCCCGACAGGGGTGAACACTGAAGCTTTCTTT
TRBD2 | TRBJ2-7 | NA | TRBV7-8 | CASSLGGGLAGTYEQYF | TGTGCCAGCAGCTTAGGTGGGGGACTAGCTGGGACCTACGAGCAGTACTTC
NA | TRBJ1-5 | few | TRBV9 | CASSVGWAGYQPQHF | TGTGCCAGCAGCGTAGGATGGGCAGGGTACCAGCCCCAGCATTTT
TRBD2 | TRBJ2-1 | NA | TRBV2 | CASSEPGLGLYNEQFF | TGTGCCAGCAGTGAACCAGGACTAGGCCTTTACAATGAGCAGTTCTTC
NA | TRBJ1-3 | NA | TRBV15 | CATSRDAGATGNTIYF | TGTGCCACCAGCAGAGATGCAGGGGCTACCGGAAACACCATATATTTT
TRBD2 | TRBJ2-7 | few | TRBV7-9 | CASSSRLAPYEQYF | TGTGCCAGCAGTTCCCGACTAGCGCCCTACGAGCAGTACTTC
NA | TRBJ2-7 | NA | TRBV27 | CASSLSPGSYEQYF | TGTGCCAGCAGTTTATCCCCGGGGTCCTACGAGCAGTACTTC
TRBD1 | TRBJ1-2 | NA | TRBV12-5 | CASGLSILGQSYGYTF | TGTGCTAGTGGCCTTTCCATATTGGGACAGTCTTACGGCTACACCTTC